This T cell receptor (beta chain) was documented in a study of monozygotic twins with inflammatory bowel disease. Whole-study findings and limits: T cell subtypes that differed could not be told apart.

The germline V gene has CDR1 SGHAT and CDR2 FQNNGV. This CDR3 region has 15 residues. TCRdb re-called the 5' RACE reads and catalogs CDR3 proteins one per entry, DNA excluded. This sample's clone table lists 300,000 to 400,000 distinct CDR3 sequences. For this clonotype: What it binds is not known.

Sequencing input: blood. The receptor was isolated from a human donor with ulcerative colitis or Crohn's disease, or a healthy co-twin of an affected twin (not recorded which). The V gene is TRBV11-2, the J gene TRBJ2-2; TCRdb names TRBD1, which stays unverified in the absence of DNA. CDR3 loop: CASSSWTGNTGELFF.